This T cell receptor (beta chain) was captured in a study of T and B cells in COVID-19 patients. The V and J ends lost 3 bases and 2 bases respectively, with 8 bases between them. The CDR3 spans 12 residues. Germline V gene sequence: CDR1 GTSNPN, CDR2 SVGIG (reference sequence). Blood genomic DNA input for TRB amplification was about 220-500 ng. BIOMED2 TRB-A/B primer pools were used in multiplex TRB PCR. TCRdb independently ran MiXCR on the multiplex PCR reads; one entry per CDR3 protein. The sample shows 17,000 or so distinct CDR3 sequences, around 28% of them seen only once. The chain couples TRBV30 to TRBJ2-7; D is uncertain. Sequenced sample: blood. This sequence was found in a human donor who had recovered from COVID-19. CDR3 protein: CAWSPRPYEQYF. The CDR3 coding sequence is TGTGCCTGGAGCCCAAGACCCTACGAGCAGTACTTC.